The 13 T cell receptor beta chains below come from one sample, sequenced in a study of beta chain features in type 1 diabetes. Overall study findings and caveats: TCRB CDR3 length was moderately but significantly reduced in all four CD4+ subsets of Type 1 diabetes patients.

Of the isolated RNA, all was reverse transcribed, and so the sequenced material was expressed TCRB transcripts. Libraries were prepared by immunoSEQ multiplex PCR; TCRdb keeps only in-frame clonotypes and omits some of them. This table has some 370,000 clones, around a tenth appearing once. Their antigens are not known. Sequenced sample: central memory CD4+ T cells from blood. Receptors were obtained from a man aged 25-45 years with type 1 diabetes.

A few counts support this clone. V is TRBV6-5 and J is TRBJ2-7; 7 bases agree with TRBD1. The CDR3 is 14 residues long. Germline V gene lookup returns CDR1 MNHEY and CDR2 SVGAGI. J lost 2 bases, V lost 5 bases, and 6 bases had no gene match. CDR3 amino acids: CASSRRDRAYEQYF. CDR3 DNA: TGTGCCAGCAGTCGCCGGGACAGAGCCTACGAGCAGTACTTC.

This clone came up a few times. V usage is TRBV6-6 and J usage is TRBJ2-5; D is possibly TRBD2 (6 bases). V gave up 4 bases and J gave up 5 bases, with 11 bases separating them. The CDR3 totals 13 residues. Looked up from germline, CDR1 is MNHNY and CDR2 is SVGAGI (reference sequence). CDR3 in DNA: TGTGCCAGCAGTTTCCCCAGCGGGGAGACCCAGTACTTC. Translation: CASSFPSGETQYF.

Note on this clone: A read error may produce the germline difference seen at one junction end. Here the CDR3 DNA reads TGTGCCAGCAGTCCCTGGGACAGGGCCAATCAGCCCCAGCATTTT. Protein sequence: CASSPWDRANQPQHF. The genes are TRBV10-3 and TRBJ1-5; TRBD1 matches at 9 bases. The CDR3 is 15 residues long. The germline V gene has CDR1 ENHRY and CDR2 SYGVKD.

The chain uses TRBV28 and TRBJ1-4, with a tentative D call TRBD1 (5 bases). The CDR3 consists of 14 residues. Per the germline V gene, CDR1 is MDHEN and CDR2 is SYDVKM. V gave up 6 bases and J gave up 2 bases, with 10 bases separating them. CDR3 nucleotides: TGTGCCAGCAGAAGCGGGGCGACTAATGAAAAACTGTTTTTT. Its protein product is CASRSGATNEKLFF.

Only a few counts were recorded for this clone. J is TRBJ1-4 and V is TRBV2; weak D call: TRBD1 (5 bases). CDR3 length equals 12 residues. V was cut by 5 bases and J by 9 bases, with 10 bases left in between. In germline, CDR1 is SNHLY, CDR2 FYNNEI. DNA for the CDR3: TGTGCCAGCAGTATACAGGATAAAAAACTGTTTTTT. This translates into CASSIQDKKLFF.

This clone was seen many times. J is TRBJ1-4 and V is TRBV5-1; D might be TRBD1 (6 bases). The CDR3 is 15 residues long. V was trimmed by 4 bases and J by 1 base, leaving 11 bases between them. From germline, CDR1 is SGHRS and CDR2 YFSETQ. The CDR3 is CASSLAGETNEKLFF. The DNA of the CDR3 is TGCGCCAGCAGCCTTGCAGGGGAAACTAATGAAAAACTGTTTTTT.

This clone has only a few counts. The rearrangement links TRBV18 to TRBJ2-7, with TRBD2 identical over 7 bases. This CDR3 is 15 amino acids long. Germline CDR1 is KGHSH and CDR2 is LQKENI. The V and J ends lost 0 bases and 4 bases, in that order; junction bases with no gene match: 6. As DNA, the CDR3 is TGTGCCAGCTCACCACCGGCGGGAGAGAGGTACGAGCAGTACTTC. This encodes CASSPPAGERYEQYF.

This clone was recorded many times. This CDR3 is also generated by other DNA sequences in the sample. This chain joins TRBV5-1 and TRBJ2-7; D possibly corresponds to TRBD2 (6 bases). V lost 2 bases, J lost 4 bases, and 10 bases lay in between. In germline, CDR1 is SGHRS, CDR2 YFSETQ. The CDR3 is 13 residues long. CDR3 loop: CASSLRERYEQYF. In DNA, the CDR3 is TGCGCCAGCAGCTTACGGGAGAGGTACGAGCAGTACTTC. The variable domain in full, with the rest retrieved from reference TRBV5-1 and TRBJ2-7, is KAGVTQTPRYLIKTRGQQVTLSCSPISGHRSVSWYQQTPGQGLQFLFEYFSETQRNKGNFPGRFSGRQFSNSRSEMNVSTLELGDSALYLCASSLRERYEQYFGPGTRLTVT.

As to this clone: A clone one base away is much larger, so this may be a read error. The chain is built from TRBV6-5 and TRBJ1-1; D is uncertain. The V end was cut by 5 bases, the J end by 3 bases, with 7 bases between. The CDR3 totals 12 residues. Germline lookup yields CDR1 MNHEY and CDR2 SVGAGI. Written as DNA, the CDR3 is TGTGCCAGCAGTGAGACGTACACTGAAGCTTTCTTT. It specifies CASSETYTEAFF.

This clone was detected ten times or more. V is TRBV18 and J is TRBJ2-3; no reliable D call. Germline CDR1 reads KGHSH; CDR2 reads LQKENI. With 3 bases removed from V and 11 bases from J, the gap between germline ends came to 12 bases. CDR3 length: 12 residues. In DNA form, the CDR3 reads TGTGCCAGCTCACCTGAGACGCTGATGCAGTATTTT. Its protein product is CASSPETLMQYF.

In its sample, this clone was seen a few times. The chain carries TRBV18 and TRBJ1-2, with unresolved D. There are 13 residues in the CDR3. Germline-derived CDR1 and CDR2 are KGHSH and LQKENI. V lost 3 bases, J lost 5 bases, and 10 bases lay in between. The chain's CDR3 is CASSPQEEYGYTF. DNA for the CDR3: TGTGCCAGCTCACCGCAGGAGGAGTATGGCTACACCTTC.

The chain has TRBV7-6 and TRBJ2-1; no definite D call. This CDR3 is built from 16 residues. V lost 5 bases, J lost 4 bases, and 18 bases lay in between. The germline CDR1 and CDR2 sequences are SGHVS and FNYEAQ. The chain's CDR3 is CASSRNPNPEYNEQFF. The CDR3 DNA reads TGTGCCAGCAGCCGTAACCCCAACCCTGAATACAATGAGCAGTTCTTC.

This clone has just a few counts. This chain joins TRBV28 and TRBJ2-6, with TRBD2 matching 11 bases. The J segment lost 3 bases and the V segment lost 2 bases, leaving 3 bases of the junction unmatched. Germline lookup yields CDR1 MDHEN and CDR2 SYDVKM. CDR3 size: 17 residues. The CDR3 DNA reads as TGTGCCAGCAGTTTAGTAGCGGGAGGGCATGGGGCCAACGTCCTGACTTTC. Translating gives CASSLVAGGHGANVLTF. The entire variable domain, with the rest obtained from reference TRBV28 and TRBJ2-6, is as follows: DVKVTQSSRYLVKRTGEKVFLECVQDMDHENMFWYRQDPGLGLRLIYFSYDVKMKEKGDIPEGYSVSREKKERFSLILESASTNQTSMYLCASSLVAGGHGANVLTFGAGSRLTVL.